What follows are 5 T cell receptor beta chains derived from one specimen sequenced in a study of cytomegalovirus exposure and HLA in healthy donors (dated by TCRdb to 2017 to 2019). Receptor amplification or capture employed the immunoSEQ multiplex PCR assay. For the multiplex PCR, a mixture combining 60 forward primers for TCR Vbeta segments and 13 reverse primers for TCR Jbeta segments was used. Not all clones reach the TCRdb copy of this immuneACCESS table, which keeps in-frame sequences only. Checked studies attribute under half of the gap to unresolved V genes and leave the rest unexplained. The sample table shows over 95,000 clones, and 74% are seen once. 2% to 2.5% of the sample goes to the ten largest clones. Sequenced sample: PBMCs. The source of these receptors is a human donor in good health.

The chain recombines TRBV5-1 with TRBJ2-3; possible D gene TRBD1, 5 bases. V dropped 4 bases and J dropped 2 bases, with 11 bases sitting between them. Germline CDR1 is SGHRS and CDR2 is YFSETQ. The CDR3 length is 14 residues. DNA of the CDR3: TGCGCCAGCAGCCAACAGGAGCCCACAGATACGCAGTATTTT. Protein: CASSQQEPTDTQYF. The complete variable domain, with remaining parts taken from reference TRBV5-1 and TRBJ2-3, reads KAGVTQTPRYLIKTRGQQVTLSCSPISGHRSVSWYQQTPGQGLQFLFEYFSETQRNKGNFPGRFSGRQFSNSRSEMNVSTLELGDSALYLCASSQQEPTDTQYFGPGTRLTVL.

The CDR3 spells CASSLDRASVYEQYF. The CDR3 DNA reads TGTGCCAGCAGCTTAGACCGGGCTAGCGTCTACGAGCAGTACTTC. The chain employs TRBV11-2 and TRBJ2-7; tentatively, D is TRBD2 (6 bases). The CDR3 is made up of 15 amino acids. Germline assignment: CDR1 SGHAT and CDR2 FQNNGV. Between the trimmed V and J ends, which lost 0 bases and 3 bases, there was a span of 12 bases.

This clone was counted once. The CDR3 here is CASSPGSQNTEAFF. The CDR3 DNA reads as TGTGCCAGCTCACCAGGTAGCCAGAACACTGAAGCTTTCTTT. This sequence joins TRBV18 and TRBJ1-1; D is ambiguous. There are 14 residues in the CDR3. V lost 2 bases, J lost 1 base, and 8 bases lay in between. CDR1 and CDR2 (germline): KGHSH, LQKENI.

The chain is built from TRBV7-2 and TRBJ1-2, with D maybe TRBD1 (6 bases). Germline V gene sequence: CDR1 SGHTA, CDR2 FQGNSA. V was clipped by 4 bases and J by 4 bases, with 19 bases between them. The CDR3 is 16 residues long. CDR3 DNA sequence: TGTGCCAGCAGCTCCCCTCCTGCGACAGGAGCCTATGGCTACACCTTC. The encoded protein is CASSSPPATGAYGYTF.

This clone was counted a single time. CDR3 sequence: CASGNNLGYTF. CDR3 in DNA: TGTGCCAGCGGTAACAATCTCGGCTACACCTTC. This chain joins TRBV6-5 and TRBJ1-2; no clear D. CDR3 length: 11 residues. CDR1 MNHEY and CDR2 SVGAGI come from the germline V gene. V was cut by 8 bases and J by 8 bases, with 12 bases left in between.